This T cell receptor (beta chain) was captured by sequencing in a study of cytomegalovirus exposure and HLA in healthy donors. Study at large: An earlier analysis found some 120 million unique TCR beta sequences from 150 million to 200 million T cells. Findings of the study overall: Later analysis identified a missense DCLRE1C variant that was linked to TCR beta V- and J-gene trimming.

This CDR3 is built from 13 residues. The germline V gene has CDR1 MNHEY and CDR2 SMNVEV (reference sequence). V was cut by 5 bases and J by 9 bases, with 14 bases left in between. The PCR had 60 Vbeta and 13 Jbeta primers. Profiled with immunoSEQ multiplex PCR; TCRdb holds only in-frame clones, not every one. The sample comprises 150,000 to 200,000 clones, approximately 85% of which are singletons, and 1.5% to 2% rests with the top ten. Comment on this clone: The antigen remains unidentified.

This TCR came from a man aged 18-30 years in good health and CMV-seronegative. The V and J genes are TRBV27 and TRBJ2-1, with D possibly being TRBD1 (6 bases). What was sequenced was PBMCs. In DNA, the CDR3 is TGTGCCAGCAGTCTTCCAGGGGCCGTTGAGCAGTTCTTC. Residues: CASSLPGAVEQFF.